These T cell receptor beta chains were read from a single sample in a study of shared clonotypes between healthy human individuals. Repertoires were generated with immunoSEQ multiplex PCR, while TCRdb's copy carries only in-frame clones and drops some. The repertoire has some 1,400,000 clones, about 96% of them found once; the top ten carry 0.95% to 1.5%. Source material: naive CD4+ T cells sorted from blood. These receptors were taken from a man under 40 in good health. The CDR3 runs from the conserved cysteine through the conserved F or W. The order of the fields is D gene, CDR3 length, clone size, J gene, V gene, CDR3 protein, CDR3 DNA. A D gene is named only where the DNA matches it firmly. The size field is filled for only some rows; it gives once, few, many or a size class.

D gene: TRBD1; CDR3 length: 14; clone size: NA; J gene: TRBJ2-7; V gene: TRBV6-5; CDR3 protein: CASSLDRVLYEQYF; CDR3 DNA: TGTGCCAGCAGTTTGGACAGGGTCCTCTACGAGCAGTACTTC
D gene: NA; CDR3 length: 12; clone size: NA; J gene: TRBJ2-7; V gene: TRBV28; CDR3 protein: CASSPIQYEQYF; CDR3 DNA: TGTGCCAGCAGCCCAATCCAGTACGAGCAGTACTTC
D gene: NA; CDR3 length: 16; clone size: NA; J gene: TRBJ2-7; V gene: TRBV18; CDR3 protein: CASSPPGPQVFHEQYF; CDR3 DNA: TGTGCCAGCTCACCACCGGGACCACAGGTCTTCCACGAGCAGTACTTC
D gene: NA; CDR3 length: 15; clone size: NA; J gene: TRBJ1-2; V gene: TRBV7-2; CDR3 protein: CASSPWGPGTGGYTF; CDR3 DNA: TGTGCCAGCAGCCCCTGGGGTCCGGGAACGGGGGGCTACACCTTC
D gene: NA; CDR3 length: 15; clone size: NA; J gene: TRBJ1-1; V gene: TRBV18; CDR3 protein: CASSPGWGGYTEAFF; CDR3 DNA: TGTGCCAGCTCACCAGGATGGGGAGGATACACTGAAGCTTTCTTT
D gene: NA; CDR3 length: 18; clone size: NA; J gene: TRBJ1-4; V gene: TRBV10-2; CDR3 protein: CASSEAGRGPPGEEKLFF; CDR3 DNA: TGCGCCAGCAGTGAGGCTGGAAGAGGACCGCCGGGGGAAGAAAAACTGTTTTTT
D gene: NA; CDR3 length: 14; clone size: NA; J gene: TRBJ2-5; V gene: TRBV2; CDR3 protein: CASSEGGAGETQYF; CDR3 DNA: TGTGCCAGCAGTGAGGGCGGCGCGGGAGAGACCCAGTACTTC
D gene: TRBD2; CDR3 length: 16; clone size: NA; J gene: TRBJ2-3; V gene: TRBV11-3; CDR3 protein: CASSLRTSGSADTQYF; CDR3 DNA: TGTGCCAGCAGCTTGCGGACTAGCGGGAGTGCAGATACGCAGTATTTT
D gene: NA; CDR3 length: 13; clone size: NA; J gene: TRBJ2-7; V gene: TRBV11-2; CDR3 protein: CASSLWSSYEQYF; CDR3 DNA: TGTGCCAGCAGCTTATGGAGCTCCTACGAGCAGTACTTC
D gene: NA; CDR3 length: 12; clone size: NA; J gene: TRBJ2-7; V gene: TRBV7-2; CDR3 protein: CASSLVSYEQYF; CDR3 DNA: TGTGCCAGCAGCTTAGTGAGCTACGAGCAGTACTTC
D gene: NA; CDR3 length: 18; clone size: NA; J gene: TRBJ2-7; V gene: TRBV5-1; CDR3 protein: CASSAGTAQGLLVYEQYF; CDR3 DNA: TGCGCCAGCAGCGCTGGAACCGCACAGGGTCTACTAGTTTACGAGCAGTACTTC
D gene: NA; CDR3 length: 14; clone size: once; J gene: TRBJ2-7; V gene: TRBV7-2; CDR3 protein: CASSRQEFSYEQYF; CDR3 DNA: TGTGCCAGCAGCCGACAGGAGTTCTCCTACGAGCAGTACTTC
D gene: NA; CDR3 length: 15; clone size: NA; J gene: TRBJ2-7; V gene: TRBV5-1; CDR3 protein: CASSFYTGFFYEQYF; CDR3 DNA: TGCGCCAGCAGCTTTTATACAGGGTTCTTCTACGAGCAGTACTTC
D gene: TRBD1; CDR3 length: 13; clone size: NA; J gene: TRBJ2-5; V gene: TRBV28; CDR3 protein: CASGGQGGETQYF; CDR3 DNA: TGTGCCAGCGGGGGACAGGGTGGTGAGACCCAGTACTTC
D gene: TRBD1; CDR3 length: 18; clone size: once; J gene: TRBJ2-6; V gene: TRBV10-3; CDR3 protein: CAISDGTDRGHGANVLTF; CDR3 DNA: TGTGCCATCAGTGATGGAACGGACAGGGGGCATGGGGCCAACGTCCTGACTTTC
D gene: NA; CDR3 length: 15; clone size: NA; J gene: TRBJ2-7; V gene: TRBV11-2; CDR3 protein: CASSQGRDKPYEQYF; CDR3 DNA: TGTGCCAGCAGCCAGGGCCGGGACAAGCCCTACGAGCAATACTTC
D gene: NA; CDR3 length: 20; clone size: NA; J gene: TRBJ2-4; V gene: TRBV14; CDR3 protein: CASSQDLLSHGAGAKNIQYF; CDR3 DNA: TGTGCCAGCAGCCAAGATCTCCTATCCCATGGAGCGGGAGCCAAAAACATTCAGTACTTC
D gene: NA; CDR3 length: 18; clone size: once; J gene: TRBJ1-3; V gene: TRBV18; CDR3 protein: CASSPLGEVGVSGNTIYF; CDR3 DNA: TGTGCCAGCTCACCCCTCGGGGAGGTCGGGGTCTCTGGAAACACCATATATTTT
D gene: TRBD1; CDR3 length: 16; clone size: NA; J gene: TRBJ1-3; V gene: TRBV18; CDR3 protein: CASSPLDRGSGNTIYF; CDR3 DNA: TGTGCCAGCTCACCACTGGACAGGGGCTCTGGAAACACCATATATTTT
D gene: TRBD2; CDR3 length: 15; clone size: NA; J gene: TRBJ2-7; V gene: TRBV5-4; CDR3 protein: CASSLAGTSGYDQYF; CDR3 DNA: TGTGCCAGCAGCTTAGCCGGGACTAGCGGGTACGACCAGTACTTC
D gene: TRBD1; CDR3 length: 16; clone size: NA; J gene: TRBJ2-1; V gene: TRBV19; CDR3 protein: CASTSGGPSSYNEQFF; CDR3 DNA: TGTGCCAGTACCTCAGGGGGCCCTAGCTCCTACAATGAGCAGTTCTTC
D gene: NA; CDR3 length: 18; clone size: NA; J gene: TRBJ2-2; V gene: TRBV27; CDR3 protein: CASRRQGRGLANTGELFF; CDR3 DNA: TGTGCCAGCAGGAGACAGGGGCGGGGGTTGGCGAACACCGGGGAGCTGTTTTTT
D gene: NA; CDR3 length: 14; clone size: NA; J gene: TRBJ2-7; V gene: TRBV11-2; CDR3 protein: CASSLGGTRYEQYF; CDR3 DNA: TGTGCCAGCAGCTTAGGCGGGACCCGCTACGAGCAGTACTTC
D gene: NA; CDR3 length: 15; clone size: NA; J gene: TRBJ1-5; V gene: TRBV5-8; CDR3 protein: CASSQFRGSNQPQHF; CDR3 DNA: TGTGCCAGCAGCCAATTCAGGGGATCCAATCAGCCCCAGCATTTT
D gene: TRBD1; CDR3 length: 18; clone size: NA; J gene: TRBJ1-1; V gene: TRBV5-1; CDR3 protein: CASSFTPWTGGAITEAFF; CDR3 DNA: TGCGCCAGCAGCTTTACTCCCTGGACAGGGGGCGCGATAACTGAAGCTTTCTTT
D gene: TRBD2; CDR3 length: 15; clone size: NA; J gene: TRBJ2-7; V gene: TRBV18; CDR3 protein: CASSPPSGRAYEQYF; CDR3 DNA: TGTGCCAGCTCACCACCTAGCGGGAGGGCCTACGAGCAGTACTTC
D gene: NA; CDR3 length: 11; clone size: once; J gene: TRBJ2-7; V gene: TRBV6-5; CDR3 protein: CASRKNYEQYF; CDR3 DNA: TGTGCCAGCAGGAAAAACTACGAGCAGTACTTC
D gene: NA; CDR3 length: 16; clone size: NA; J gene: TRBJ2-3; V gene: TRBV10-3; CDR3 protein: CAISESRGARTDTQYF; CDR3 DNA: TGTGCCATCAGTGAGTCACGGGGGGCGAGAACAGATACGCAGTATTTT
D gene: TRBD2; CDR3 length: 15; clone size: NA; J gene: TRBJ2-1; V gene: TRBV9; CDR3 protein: CASSVYGEGFNEQFF; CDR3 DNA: TGTGCCAGCAGCGTATATGGGGAGGGTTTCAATGAGCAGTTCTTC
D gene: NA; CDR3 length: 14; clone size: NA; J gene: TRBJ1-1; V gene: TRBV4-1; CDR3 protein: CASSQGLGNTEAFF; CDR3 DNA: TGCGCCAGCAGCCAAGGGTTGGGGAACACTGAAGCTTTCTTT
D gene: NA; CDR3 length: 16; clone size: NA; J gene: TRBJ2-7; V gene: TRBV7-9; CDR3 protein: CASSKRGAGSDYEQYF; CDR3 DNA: TGTGCCAGCAGCAAAAGGGGCGCGGGATCCGACTACGAGCAGTACTTC
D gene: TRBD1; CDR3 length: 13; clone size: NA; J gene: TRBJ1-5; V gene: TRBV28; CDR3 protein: CASSPGQYQPQHF; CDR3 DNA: TGTGCCAGCAGCCCGGGACAGTATCAGCCCCAGCATTTT
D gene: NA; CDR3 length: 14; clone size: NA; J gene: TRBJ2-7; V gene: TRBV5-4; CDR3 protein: CASSRFGYTYEQYF; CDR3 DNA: TGTGCCAGCAGCCGTTTCGGGTACACCTACGAGCAGTACTTC
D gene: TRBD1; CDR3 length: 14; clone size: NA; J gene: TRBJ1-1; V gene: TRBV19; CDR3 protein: CASSIDPGTAITFF; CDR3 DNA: TGTGCCAGTAGTATAGATCCCGGGACAGCGATAACTTTCTTT
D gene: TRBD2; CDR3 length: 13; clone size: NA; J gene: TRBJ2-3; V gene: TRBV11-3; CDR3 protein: CASSFTREGPQYF; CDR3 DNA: TGTGCCAGCAGCTTCACCAGGGAGGGTCCGCAGTATTTT
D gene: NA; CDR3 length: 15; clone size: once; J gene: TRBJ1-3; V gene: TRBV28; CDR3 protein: CASSFRDLSGNTIYF; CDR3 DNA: TGTGCCAGCAGTTTCAGGGATCTCTCTGGAAACACCATATATTTT
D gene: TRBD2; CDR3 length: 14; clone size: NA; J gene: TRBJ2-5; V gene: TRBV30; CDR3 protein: CAWSVQAGRGAQYF; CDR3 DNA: TGTGCCTGGAGTGTACAAGCGGGAAGGGGAGCCCAGTACTTC
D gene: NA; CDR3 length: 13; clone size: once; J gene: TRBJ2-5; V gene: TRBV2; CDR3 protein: CASSEYNQETQYF; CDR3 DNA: TGTGCCAGCAGTGAATACAACCAAGAGACCCAGTACTTC
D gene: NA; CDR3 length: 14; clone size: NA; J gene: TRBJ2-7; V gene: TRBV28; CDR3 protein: CASRTQGSRYEQYF; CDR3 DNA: TGTGCCAGCAGGACGCAGGGCTCACGCTACGAGCAGTACTTC
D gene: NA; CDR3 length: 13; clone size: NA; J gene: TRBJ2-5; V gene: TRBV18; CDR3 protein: CASSLRQQETQYF; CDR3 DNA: TGTGCCAGCTCACTGAGACAGCAAGAGACCCAGTACTTC
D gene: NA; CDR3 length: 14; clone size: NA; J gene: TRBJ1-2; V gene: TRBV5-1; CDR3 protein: CASSPVGSPGGYTF; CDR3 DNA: TGCGCCAGCAGCCCGGTAGGGTCTCCCGGTGGCTACACCTTC